This TCR beta chain is drawn from a study of blood T cell repertoires in COVID-19 (dated by TCRdb to 2018 to 2020). Describing the broader study: The collaborator samples originated in the United States, Italy and Spain and spanned the acute and convalescent phases of COVID-19. The material from the prospective study consisted of cDNA or gDNA derived from T cells, B-cell-depleted T cells, or PBMCs. Deeply sampled blood TCRbeta repertoires from subjects exposed to, actively infected with, or recovered from COVID-19 were included in the dataset. The repertoires were released in a freely available public database meant as a resource for research on the immune response to SARS-CoV-2. The samples were drawn from the first 160 participants of the ongoing ImmuneRACE study and from over 950 subjects provided by 6 global collaborators. The sample metadata nearly always contained a de-identified subject ID, COVID-19 status, age in years and sex. Where available, HLA class I and class II types were taken from metadata supplied by the sample provider and were not determined by assay-based typing.

Trimming accounts for 0 bases at V and 7 bases at J, while the number of junction bases matched to no gene is 16. From its cysteine to its phenylalanine, the CDR3 spans 19 amino acids. CDR3 DNA only is kept here, 57 bases in frame from base 1. The germline V gene gives CDR1 as SGHAT and CDR2 as FQNNGV. The paper's findings and limits, for the study overall: The amount of clinical and demographic metadata varied by source and participant and was provided uncurated.

TCRbeta CDR3 regions were amplified from genomic DNA using the immunoSEQ Assay, a bias-controlled multiplex PCR. On the study's bioinformatics: Nucleated cell counts per sample were estimated from amplification of reference gene primers within the assay. To quantify the absolute abundance of each unique TCRbeta CDR3 rearrangement, sequence reads were collapsed and filtered. For each sample, productive Simpson clonality was calculated as the square root of Simpson's diversity index across productive rearrangements. TCRdb stores this immuneACCESS table with in-frame sequences only. Part of the clones is absent; in the studies checked, under half of the shortfall reflects unresolved V genes, and no reason is known for the rest. V and J calls and clone size are those listed in that table; D and trimming were worked out from the DNA. The sample table records a few hundred thousand clones; about 88% of these occur just once. The top ten constitute roughly 2.8% of the sample.

A second Seattle source provided samples from volunteer blood donors who had recovered from COVID-19. The collaborating institutions used their own protocols to collect whole blood in K2EDTA tubes. For TCRbeta analysis, collaborators shipped samples in one of three forms: frozen whole blood, isolated PBMCs, or DNA extracted from either of those sample types. As for this clone: The antigen it binds to is not known. No base quality values were provided; no much bigger clone lies one nucleotide off.

This TCR derives from a man between 50 and 59 years old who had recovered from COVID-19. Specimen: peripheral blood. The V and J segments used are TRBV11-2 and TRBJ2-1; TRBD2 agrees with 9 junctional bases. CDR3 reads: CASSLDMPWVAGVMNEQFF. The bases are TGTGCCAGCAGCTTAGATATGCCCTGGGTAGCGGGAGTTATGAATGAGCAGTTCTTC.